The TCR beta chain under discussion was sequenced for a study of regulatory T cells in long-lasting Graves disease (dated by TCRdb to the early 2020s). In terms of the full investigation: Antithyroid drugs had been taken for less than 3 months by newly diagnosed Graves' disease patients. This study used TCR sequencing and RNA sequencing of peripheral blood to compare persistent Graves' disease patients against newly diagnosed Graves' disease patients. The study took place in China and was registered as a clinical trial. A total of some 33 samples were covered by TCR sequencing, comprising approximately 13 persistent and approximately 20 newly diagnosed Graves' disease patients. Here is what the overall study found, with its caveats: The authors acknowledged the small sample size as a limitation that may reduce accuracy. Sequencing and analysis were restricted to the TCR beta chain. Peripheral blood alone was examined, since thyroid tissue, which constituted the primary lesion, could not be accessed. Persistent disease showed preferential use of TRBV28, TRBJ1-2 and TRBJ2-5, whereas newly diagnosed disease favored TRBV20-1 and TRBJ2-1. Compared with newly diagnosed patients, persistent Graves' disease patients had lower TCR Shannon entropy and fewer highly expanded clones, which suggests clonal expansion. Persistent patients shared more public clonotypes among themselves (more than 2,500) than newly diagnosed patients did (more than 950).

The germline V gene provides CDR1 SGHRS and CDR2 YFSETQ. Inclusive of the bounding cysteine and phenylalanine, the CDR3 is 16 residues long. Only the CDR3 region is kept as DNA, spanning 48 bases read in frame from base 1. A distance of 16 bases separates the germline ends of V and J, which lose 0 bases and 9 bases respectively. The library came from multiplex PCR. The sequencer was an Illumina HiSeq 4000. iRepertoire HTBI primers and Arm-PCR amplification of CDR3 regions were used to construct TCR beta libraries. Before sequencing, the PCR products underwent gel purification. Regarding the original processing steps: A total of some 60 TRBV and under 15 TRBJ segments were identified across samples and were used for gene usage analysis of CDR3 amino acid clonotypes. COPE and FqMerger were used to merge filtered high-quality paired reads into contigs. BLAST was used to align contigs to IMGT TRBV, TRBD and TRBJ reference genes, with CDR3 defined following IMGT. Any clonotype with a frequency above 0.1% was classified as a highly expanded clone. Repertoire diversity was measured by Shannon entropy, and V-J evenness by the Gini coefficient. Public clonotypes were defined as clonotypes shared by more than one individual. The public sequencing data were trimmed at Q25 with fastp and processed into clonotypes with MiXCR by TCRdb, which kept only in-frame beta chains. Every distinct CDR3 protein forms one entry, paired with its most common genes and DNA. TCRdb's processing, not the authors' own work, is the source of the V and J calls. Present in this sample are about 310,000 distinct CDR3 sequences, over 15% of which were seen just once. More than 35% of the sample is held by the ten biggest clonotypes.

This clonotype was recorded at least ten times. There is no known antigen for this receptor. It has no much larger one-base neighbor in the sample; base qualities were not kept. What the time point label conveys for this sample: newly diagnosed GD, antithyroid drugs for less than 3 months. For both TCR sequencing and RNA sequencing, RNA was extracted from PBMCs in TRIzol. The diagnosis of Graves' disease followed American Thyroid Association guidelines. Recruitment of patients was carried out at an endocrinology department in Xi'an, China. Each patient gave about 9.1 milliliters of peripheral blood, collected in an EDTA anticoagulant tube. Ficoll Paque Plus density gradient separation was used to isolate PBMCs, and no further T cell sorting was performed. An Agilent 2100 Bioanalyzer and agarose gel were used to assess RNA quality, and a NanoDrop 2000 was used to measure RNA concentration.

The sequences come from peripheral blood mononuclear cells (PBMCs), collected at new diagnosis, from a patient treated with antithyroid drugs. The V gene is TRBV5-1 and the J gene is TRBJ1-6, with TRBD1 as a weak D call on 5 bases. This clonotype was sampled from a female donor with Graves disease. The sequenced DNA is TGCGCCAGCAGCTTGGAATTTCGCAGGGACGGTTCACCCCTCCACTTT. It codes for CASSLEFRRDGSPLHF.